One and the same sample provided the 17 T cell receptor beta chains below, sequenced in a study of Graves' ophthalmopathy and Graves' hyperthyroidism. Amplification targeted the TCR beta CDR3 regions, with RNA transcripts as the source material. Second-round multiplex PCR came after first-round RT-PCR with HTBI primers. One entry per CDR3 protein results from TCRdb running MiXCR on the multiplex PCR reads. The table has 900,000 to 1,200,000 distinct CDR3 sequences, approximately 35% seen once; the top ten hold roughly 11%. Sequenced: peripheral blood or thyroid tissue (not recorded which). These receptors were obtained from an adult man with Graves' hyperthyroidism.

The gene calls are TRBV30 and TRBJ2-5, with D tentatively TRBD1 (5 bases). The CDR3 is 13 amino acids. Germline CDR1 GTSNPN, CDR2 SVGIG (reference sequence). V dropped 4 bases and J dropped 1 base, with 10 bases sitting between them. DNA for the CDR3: TGTGCCTGGACAGGGCCGGTCCAAGAGACCCAGTACTTC. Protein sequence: CAWTGPVQETQYF.

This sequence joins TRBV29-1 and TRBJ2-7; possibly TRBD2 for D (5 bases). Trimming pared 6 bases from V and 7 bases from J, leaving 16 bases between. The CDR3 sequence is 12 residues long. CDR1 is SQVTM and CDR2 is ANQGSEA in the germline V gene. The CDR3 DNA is TGCAGCGTCGCCACTAGTTTCGCTGAGCAGTACTTC. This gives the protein CSVATSFAEQYF.

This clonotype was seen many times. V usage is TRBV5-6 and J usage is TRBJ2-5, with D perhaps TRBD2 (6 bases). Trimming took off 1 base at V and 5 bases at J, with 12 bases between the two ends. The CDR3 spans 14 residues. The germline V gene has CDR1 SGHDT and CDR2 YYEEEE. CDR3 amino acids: CASSLPQEGETQYF. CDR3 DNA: TGTGCCAGCAGCTTGCCACAGGAGGGTGAGACCCAGTACTTC.

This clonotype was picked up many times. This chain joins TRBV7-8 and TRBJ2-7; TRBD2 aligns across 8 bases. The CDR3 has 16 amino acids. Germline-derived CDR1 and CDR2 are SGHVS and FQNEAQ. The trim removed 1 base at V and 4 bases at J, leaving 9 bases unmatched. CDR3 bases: TGTGCCAGCAGCTTAGAGACCGGGACTAGGGGGTACGAGCAGTACTTC. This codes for CASSLETGTRGYEQYF.

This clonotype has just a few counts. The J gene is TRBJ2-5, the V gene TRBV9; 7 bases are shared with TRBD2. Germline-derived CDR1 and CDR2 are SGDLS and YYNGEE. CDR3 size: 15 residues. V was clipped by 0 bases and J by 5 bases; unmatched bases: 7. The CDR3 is CASSVEDSGGETQYF. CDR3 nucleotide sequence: TGTGCCAGCAGCGTAGAAGACTCGGGAGGTGAGACCCAGTACTTC.

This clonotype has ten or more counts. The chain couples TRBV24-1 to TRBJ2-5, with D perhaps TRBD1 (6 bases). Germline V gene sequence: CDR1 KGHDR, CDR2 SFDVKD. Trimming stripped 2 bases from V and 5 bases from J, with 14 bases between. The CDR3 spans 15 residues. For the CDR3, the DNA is TGTGCCACCAGTGATTCCGCCAGGGGTTGGGAGACCCAGTACTTC. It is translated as CATSDSARGWETQYF.

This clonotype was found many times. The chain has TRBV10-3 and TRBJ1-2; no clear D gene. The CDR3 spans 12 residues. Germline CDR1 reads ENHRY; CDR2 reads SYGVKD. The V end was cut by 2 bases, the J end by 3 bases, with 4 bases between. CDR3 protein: CAISEVDYGYTF. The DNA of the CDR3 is TGTGCCATCAGTGAGGTTGACTATGGCTACACCTTC.

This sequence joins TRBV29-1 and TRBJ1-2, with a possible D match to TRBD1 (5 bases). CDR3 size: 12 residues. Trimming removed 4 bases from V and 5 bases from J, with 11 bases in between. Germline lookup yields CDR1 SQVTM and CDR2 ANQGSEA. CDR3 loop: CSVGGARYGYTF. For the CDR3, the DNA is TGCAGCGTTGGGGGCGCAAGGTATGGCTACACCTTC.

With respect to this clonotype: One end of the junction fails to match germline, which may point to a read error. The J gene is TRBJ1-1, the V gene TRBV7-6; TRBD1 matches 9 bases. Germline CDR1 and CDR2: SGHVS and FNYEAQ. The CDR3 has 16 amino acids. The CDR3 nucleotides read TGTGCCAGCAGCTTAGAACAGGGGGCCTGGAACACTGAAGCTTCCTTT. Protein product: CASSLEQGAWNTEASF. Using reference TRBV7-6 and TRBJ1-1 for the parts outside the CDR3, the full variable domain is GAGVSQSPRYKVTKRGQDVALRCDPISGHVSLYWYRQALGQGPEFLTYFNYEAQQDKSGLPNDRFSAERPEGSISTLTIQRTEQRDSAMYRCASSLEQGAWNTEASFGQGTRLTVV.

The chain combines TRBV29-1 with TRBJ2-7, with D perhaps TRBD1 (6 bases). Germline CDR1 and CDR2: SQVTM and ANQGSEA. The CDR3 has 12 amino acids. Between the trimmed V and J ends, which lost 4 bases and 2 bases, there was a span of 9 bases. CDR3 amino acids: CSVGGLPYEQYF. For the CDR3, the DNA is TGCAGCGTTGGGGGGCTTCCCTACGAGCAGTACTTC.

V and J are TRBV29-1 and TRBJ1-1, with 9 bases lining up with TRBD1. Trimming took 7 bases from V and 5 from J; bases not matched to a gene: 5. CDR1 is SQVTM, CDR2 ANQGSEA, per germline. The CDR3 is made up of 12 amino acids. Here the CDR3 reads CSAGQGRTEAFF. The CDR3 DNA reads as TGCAGCGCTGGACAGGGGAGGACTGAAGCTTTCTTT.

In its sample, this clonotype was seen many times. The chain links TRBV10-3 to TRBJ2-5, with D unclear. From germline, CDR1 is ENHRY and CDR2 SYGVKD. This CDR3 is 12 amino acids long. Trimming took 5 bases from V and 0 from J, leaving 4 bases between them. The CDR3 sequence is CAISSYQETQYF. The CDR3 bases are TGTGCCATCAGTTCGTACCAAGAGACCCAGTACTTC.

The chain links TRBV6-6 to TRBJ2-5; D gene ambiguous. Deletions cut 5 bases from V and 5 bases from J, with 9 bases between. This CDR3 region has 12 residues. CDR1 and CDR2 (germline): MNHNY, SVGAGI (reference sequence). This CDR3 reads CASSGEGETQYF. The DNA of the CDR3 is TGTGCCAGCAGTGGGGAAGGGGAGACCCAGTACTTC.

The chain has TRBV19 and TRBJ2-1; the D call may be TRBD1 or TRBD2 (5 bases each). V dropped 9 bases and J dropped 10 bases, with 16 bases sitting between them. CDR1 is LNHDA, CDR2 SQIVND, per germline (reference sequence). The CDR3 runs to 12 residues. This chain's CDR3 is CASYARAGEQFF. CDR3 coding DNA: TGTGCCAGCTACGCCAGGGCGGGCGAGCAGTTCTTC.

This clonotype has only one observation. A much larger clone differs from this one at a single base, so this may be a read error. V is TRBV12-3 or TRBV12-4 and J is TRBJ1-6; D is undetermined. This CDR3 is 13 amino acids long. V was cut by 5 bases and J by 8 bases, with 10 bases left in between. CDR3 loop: CASSPELDSPLHF. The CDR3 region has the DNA TGTGCCAGCAGTCCTGAGCTTGATTCACCCCTCCACTTT.

DNA of the CDR3: TGTGCCAGCAGCGTGGGGGACAGGATGGAGCAGTACTTC. It translates to CASSVGDRMEQYF. This sequence joins TRBV7-8 and TRBJ2-7; 8 bases agree with TRBD1. The length of the CDR3 is 13 residues. The V gene end was trimmed by 5 bases and the J gene end by 7 bases; junction bases not matched to a gene: 7. Germline V lookup: CDR1 SGHVS, CDR2 FQNEAQ.

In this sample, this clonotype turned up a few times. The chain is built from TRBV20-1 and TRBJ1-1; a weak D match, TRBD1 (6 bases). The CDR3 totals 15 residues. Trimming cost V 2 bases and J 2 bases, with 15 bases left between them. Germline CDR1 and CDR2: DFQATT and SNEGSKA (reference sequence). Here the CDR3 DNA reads TGCAGTGCTAGACCTTTGACAGGTAGCAACACTGAAGCTTTCTTT. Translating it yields CSARPLTGSNTEAFF.